This TCR beta chain was recovered during a study of cytomegalovirus exposure and HLA in healthy donors. This clone has just a few counts. Its specificity is not known. In the PCR, 60 Vbeta and 13 Jbeta primers were used. Repertoires were generated with immunoSEQ multiplex PCR, while TCRdb's copy carries only in-frame clones and drops some. The sample yields some 180,000 clones, 73% seen once. The CDR3 spans 16 residues. The junction had 6 bases not matched to a gene; V was cut back by 1 base and J by 4 bases. Germline V CDR1 and CDR2: LGHNA, YSLEER. General study results and limits: Among donors in an Asian-associated ancestry cluster, a later analysis reportedly found fewer N-insertions than the roughly 700-donor mean. Only CMV serostatus was available as immune exposure information. Some V segments (TRBV6-2 and TRBV6-3 among them) were excluded as indistinguishable. Across all donors, roughly uniform sequencing depth was an assumption of the presence/absence analyses.

The J gene is TRBJ1-2, the V gene TRBV4-3; 10 bases align to TRBD1. This TCR came from a woman between 18 and 30 years old in good health and CMV-seropositive. Material for sequencing was PBMCs. The CDR3 bases are TGCGCCAGCAGCCAAGGACCGGGACAGGGGAGCTATGGCTACACCTTC. It codes for CASSQGPGQGSYGYTF.